This T cell receptor beta chain was retrieved from a study of graft-versus-host responses after intestinal transplantation. Across the whole study: Uniformly, recipients were administered anti-thymocyte globulin induction with subsequent tacrolimus and steroids for about 3 years.

To note about this clone: Its cognate antigen is unknown.

Trimming cost V 9 bases and J 6 bases; bases outside gene matches: 6. Looked up from germline, CDR1 is LNHNV and CDR2 is YYDKDF (reference sequence). This CDR3 contains 13 residues. Here immunoSEQ multiplex PCR was the method, and the copy in TCRdb shows in-frame clones only, minus some. In the table there are 45,000 or so clones, 91% of which are singletons. General study results and limits: Graft-versus-host to host-versus-graft clonal ratios in allografts were high in patients with graft-donor T cell macrochimerism. Recipient-marrow GvH clones were detected, some having first appeared in ileum or blood.

Here the sequenced sample was PBMCs, taken 524 days after transplant. This chain uses TRBV15 with TRBJ2-3, with TRBD2 identical over 10 bases. The sequence derives from a human patient who received an intestinal transplant, so some T cells may come from the graft donor. CDR3 residues: CATASGSMDTQYF. The CDR3 region has the DNA TGTGCCACAGCTAGCGGGAGTATGGATACGCAGTATTTT.